Listed below are T cell receptor beta chains from one sample, sequenced in a study of cytomegalovirus exposure and HLA in healthy donors. The assay was immunoSEQ multiplex PCR, and TCRdb's table has in-frame clones only and misses some. The sample has roughly 330,000 clones, around 90% seen once. Specimen: PBMCs. The receptors derive from a woman aged 30 to 39 in good health and CMV-seropositive. CDR3s include the opening cysteine and the closing phenylalanine or tryptophan. A D gene is named only where the DNA matches it firmly. Clone sizes are given selectively: once, few, many, or a class where the clone is expanded.

d_gene: NA
v_gene: TRBV2
abundance: few
j_gene: TRBJ1-1
CDR3aa: CASSVPGGTLNTEAFF
CDR3nt: TGTGCCAGCAGTGTACCCGGGGGAACCCTGAACACTGAAGCTTTCTTT

d_gene: NA
v_gene: TRBV18
abundance: NA
j_gene: TRBJ2-5
CDR3aa: CASSPLYQETQYF
CDR3nt: TGTGCCAGCTCACCACTGTACCAAGAGACCCAGTACTTC

d_gene: TRBD2
v_gene: TRBV28
abundance: NA
j_gene: TRBJ2-7
CDR3aa: CASSEAGGTYEQYF
CDR3nt: TGTGCCAGCAGCGAAGCGGGAGGGACCTACGAGCAGTACTTC

d_gene: NA
v_gene: TRBV2
abundance: NA
j_gene: TRBJ2-1
CDR3aa: CASSKDVRGDLHNEQFF
CDR3nt: TGTGCCAGCAGCAAGGATGTACGAGGGGATTTACACAATGAGCAGTTCTTC

d_gene: NA
v_gene: TRBV9
abundance: NA
j_gene: TRBJ2-3
CDR3aa: CASSPISRSTDTQYF
CDR3nt: TGTGCCAGCAGCCCCATTAGTAGGAGCACAGATACGCAGTATTTT

d_gene: NA
v_gene: TRBV27
abundance: NA
j_gene: TRBJ2-1
CDR3aa: CASSFTSSEQFF
CDR3nt: TGTGCCAGCAGTTTTACTAGCTCGGAGCAGTTCTTC

d_gene: NA
v_gene: TRBV30
abundance: few
j_gene: TRBJ1-1
CDR3aa: CAWIYRFTEAFF
CDR3nt: TGTGCCTGGATTTATCGTTTCACTGAAGCTTTCTTT

d_gene: TRBD2
v_gene: TRBV27
abundance: NA
j_gene: TRBJ2-3
CDR3aa: CASSLLAGGPPDTQYF
CDR3nt: TGTGCCAGCAGCCTACTAGCGGGGGGGCCCCCAGATACGCAGTATTTT

d_gene: NA
v_gene: TRBV5-6
abundance: NA
j_gene: TRBJ2-3
CDR3aa: CASNRVGGSTDTQYF
CDR3nt: TGTGCCAGCAACAGGGTGGGTGGCAGTACAGATACGCAGTATTTT

d_gene: NA
v_gene: TRBV28
abundance: NA
j_gene: TRBJ1-1
CDR3aa: CASSLSGRTEAFF
CDR3nt: TGTGCCAGCAGTTTATCGGGGAGGACTGAAGCTTTCTTT

d_gene: NA
v_gene: TRBV5-1
abundance: NA
j_gene: TRBJ2-5
CDR3aa: CASSLALASVETQYF
CDR3nt: TGCGCCAGCAGCCTGGCCCTAGCGTCCGTGGAGACCCAGTACTTC

d_gene: NA
v_gene: TRBV2
abundance: NA
j_gene: TRBJ1-1
CDR3aa: CASRGPSEMNTEAFF
CDR3nt: TGTGCCAGCAGGGGCCCCTCTGAGATGAACACTGAAGCTTTCTTT

d_gene: NA
v_gene: TRBV5-1
abundance: NA
j_gene: TRBJ1-1
CDR3aa: CASSLEGELAFF
CDR3nt: TGCGCCAGCAGCTTGGAGGGGGAATTAGCTTTCTTT

d_gene: TRBD1
v_gene: TRBV11-2
abundance: NA
j_gene: TRBJ2-5
CDR3aa: CASSIRQGGHKETQYF
CDR3nt: TGTGCCAGCAGCATACGACAGGGGGGCCACAAGGAGACCCAGTACTTC

d_gene: TRBD1
v_gene: TRBV11-2
abundance: NA
j_gene: TRBJ2-2
CDR3aa: CASSPVKPRTGFGLGLFF
CDR3nt: TGTGCCAGCAGCCCCGTAAAACCCCGGACAGGTTTTGGGTTGGGGCTGTTTTTT

d_gene: TRBD2
v_gene: TRBV27
abundance: NA
j_gene: TRBJ2-3
CDR3aa: CASSVTSGRNTDTQYF
CDR3nt: TGTGCCAGCAGTGTGACTAGCGGGAGGAACACAGATACGCAGTATTTT

d_gene: NA
v_gene: TRBV6-5
abundance: once
j_gene: TRBJ1-2
CDR3aa: CASSYSAGRIYGYTF
CDR3nt: TGTGCCAGCAGTTACTCGGCGGGACGGATCTATGGCTACACCTTC